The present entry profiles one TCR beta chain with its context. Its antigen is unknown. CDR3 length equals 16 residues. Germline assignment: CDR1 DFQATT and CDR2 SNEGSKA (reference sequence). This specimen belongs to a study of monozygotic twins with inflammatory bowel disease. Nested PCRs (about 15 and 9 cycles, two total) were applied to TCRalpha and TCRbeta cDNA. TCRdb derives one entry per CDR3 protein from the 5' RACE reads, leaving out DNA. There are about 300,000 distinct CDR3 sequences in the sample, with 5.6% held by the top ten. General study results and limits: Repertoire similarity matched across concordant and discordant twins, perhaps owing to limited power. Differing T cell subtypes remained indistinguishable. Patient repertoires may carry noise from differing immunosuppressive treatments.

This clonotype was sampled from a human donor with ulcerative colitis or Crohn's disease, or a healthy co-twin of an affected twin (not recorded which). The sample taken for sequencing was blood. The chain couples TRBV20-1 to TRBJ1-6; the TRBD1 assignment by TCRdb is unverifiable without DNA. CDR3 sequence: CSAIDIDRALNSPLHF.